The 10 T cell receptor beta chains reported below all come from one sample, sequenced in a study of metastatic and nonmetastatic thyroid tumors. TCRdb reprocessed the PCR reads via MiXCR. Counted here are about 9,400 clones, 30% to 40% occurring once; the ten biggest clones make up around 15%. The entire patient cohort was treatment-naive prior to thyroid surgery. Material for sequencing was adjacent normal tissue. The receptors were gathered from a female donor with papillary thyroid cancer or a benign thyroid nodule (not recorded which). Some clones in this sample may be carry-over from other donors' samples.

Within the sample, this clone is large. The chain has TRBV28 and TRBJ1-2; 9 bases align to TRBD1. Trimming took 1 base from V and 5 from J; bases not matched to a gene: 2. Germline CDR1 MDHEN, CDR2 SYDVKM. The CDR3 contains 14 residues. The CDR3: CASSLLGTGYGYTF. Here the CDR3 DNA reads TGTGCCAGCAGTTTATTGGGGACAGGGTATGGCTACACCTTC.

Here the CDR3 DNA reads TGTGCCAGCACCCCCGGACGGATGAACACTGAAGCTTTCTTT. Translation: CASTPGRMNTEAFF. The J gene is TRBJ1-1, the V gene TRBV28; D not resolved. The CDR3 runs 14 residues. The germline gives CDR1 MDHEN, CDR2 SYDVKM. The ends were cut back, 7 bases at V and 0 bases at J, with 12 bases in the middle.

The chain is built from TRBV11-2 and TRBJ2-3, with TRBD2 matching over 7 bases. Per the germline V gene, CDR1 is SGHAT and CDR2 is FQNNGV. J was trimmed by 0 bases and V by 5 bases; bases with no gene match: 11. This CDR3 is 17 amino acids long. CDR3 coding DNA: TGTGCCAGCAGCCCCTTCCCGGGAGCGGGAAGCACAGATACGCAGTATTTT. Translated, it gives CASSPFPGAGSTDTQYF.

The rearrangement links TRBV19 to TRBJ2-7; D assignment may be TRBD1 or TRBD2 (5 bases each). The CDR3 is 15 residues long. Trimming took 5 bases from V and 4 from J, leaving 18 bases between them. CDR1 LNHDA and CDR2 SQIVND come from the germline V gene (reference sequence). Here the CDR3 reads CASSPVEGREYEQYF. CDR3 DNA sequence: TGTGCCAGTAGTCCCGTCGAGGGCAGGGAATACGAGCAGTACTTC.

The V gene is TRBV5-4, the J gene TRBJ1-5; no clear D. V gave up 1 base and J gave up 5 bases, with 7 bases separating them. CDR3 length: 13 residues. Germline CDR1 is SGHNT and CDR2 is YYREEE (reference sequence). The CDR3, as DNA: TGTGCCAGCAGCTTGAAGCCAGATCAGCCCCAGCATTTT. This sequence encodes CASSLKPDQPQHF.

By share, this clone ranks as medium-sized (0.01 to 0.1%). V and J are TRBV24-1 and TRBJ2-7; 10 bases are a match to TRBD1. This CDR3 has 16 amino acids. V dropped 7 bases and J dropped 4; count of bases not matched to a gene: 12. The germline V gene has CDR1 KGHDR and CDR2 SFDVKD. The CDR3: CATSRMRDRGPYEQYF. In nucleotides, the CDR3 is TGTGCCACCAGCCGGATGAGGGACAGGGGCCCTTACGAGCAGTACTTC.

This clone has more than one count but fewer than ten. The genes are TRBV13 and TRBJ2-2; D gene unclear. V dropped 5 bases and J dropped 5 bases, with 15 bases sitting between them. CDR1 PRHDT and CDR2 FYEKMQ come from the germline V gene (reference sequence). The length of the CDR3 is 15 residues. The CDR3 region is CASSPRSWLTGELFF. DNA for the CDR3: TGTGCCAGCAGCCCCAGAAGTTGGTTGACCGGGGAGCTGTTTTTT.

This clone turned up a few times. This chain uses TRBV3-1 with TRBJ1-4; D may be TRBD1 (5 bases). The CDR3 runs to 12 residues. In germline, CDR1 is LGHDT, CDR2 YNNKEL (reference sequence). V lost 3 bases, J lost 8 bases, and 7 bases lay in between. As DNA, the CDR3 is TGTGCCAGCAGCCAGGGGGTGGAAAAACTGTTTTTT. Translating it yields CASSQGVEKLFF. The variable domain in full, completed from reference TRBV3-1 and TRBJ1-4, reads DTAVSQTPKYLVTQMGNDKSIKCEQNLGHDTMYWYKQDSKKFLKIMFSYNNKELIINETVPNRFSPKSPDKAHLNLHINSLELGDSAVYFCASSQGVEKLFFGSGTQLSVL.

The V call is TRBV6-2 or TRBV6-3, the J call TRBJ2-1; TRBD2 matches 8 bases. The CDR3 covers 17 residues. In germline, CDR1 is MNHEY, CDR2 SVGEGT. The V segment lost 7 bases and the J segment 4 bases; nucleotides outside the gene matches: 15. The CDR3 sequence: CASKPPTSGSSYNEQFF. The CDR3 DNA follows: TGTGCCAGCAAACCACCTACTAGCGGTTCGTCTTACAATGAGCAGTTCTTC.

This chain uses TRBV14 with TRBJ2-6, with 7 bases that match TRBD2. V was clipped by 3 bases and J by 4 bases; unmatched bases: 12. This CDR3 region has 18 residues. CDR1 and CDR2 from the germline V gene are SGHDN and FVKESK. The CDR3 is CASSQLRDYLKGANVLTF. The CDR3 DNA follows: TGTGCCAGCAGCCAGCTCCGGGACTACCTCAAGGGGGCCAACGTCCTGACTTTC.